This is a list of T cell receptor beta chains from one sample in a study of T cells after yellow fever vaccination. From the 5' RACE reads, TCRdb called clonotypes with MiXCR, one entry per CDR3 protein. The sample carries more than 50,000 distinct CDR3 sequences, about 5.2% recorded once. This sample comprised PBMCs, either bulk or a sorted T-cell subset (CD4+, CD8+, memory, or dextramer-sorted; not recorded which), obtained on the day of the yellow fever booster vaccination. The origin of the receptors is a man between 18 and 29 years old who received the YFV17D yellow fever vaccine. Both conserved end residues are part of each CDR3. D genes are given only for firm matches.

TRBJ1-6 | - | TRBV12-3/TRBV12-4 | CASSLTGPPNSPLHF
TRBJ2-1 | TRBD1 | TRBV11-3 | CASSTRGGLDEQFF
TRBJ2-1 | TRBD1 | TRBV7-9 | CASSRQGGSYNEQFF
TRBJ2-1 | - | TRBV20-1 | CSATNPAGATYNEQFF
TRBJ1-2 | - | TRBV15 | CATSPEEVNYGYTF
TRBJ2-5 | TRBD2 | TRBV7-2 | CASSLELAVQETQYF
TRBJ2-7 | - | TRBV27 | CASSSLADRSYEQYF
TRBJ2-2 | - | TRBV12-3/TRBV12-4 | CASSPGETGELFF
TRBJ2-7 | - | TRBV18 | CASSPPASYEQYF
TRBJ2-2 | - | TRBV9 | CASSVGGDTGELFF
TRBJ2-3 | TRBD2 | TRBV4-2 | CASSQGLGLAGGETDTQYF
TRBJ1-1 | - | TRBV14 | CASSPGGGPEAFF
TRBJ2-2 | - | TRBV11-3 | CASSLGPDRELFF
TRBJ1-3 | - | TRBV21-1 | CASSTHRGGRGYSGNTIYF
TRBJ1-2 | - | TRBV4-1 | CASSQRSGQFNYGYTF
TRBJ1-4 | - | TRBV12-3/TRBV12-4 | CASSFGHRRGNEKLFF
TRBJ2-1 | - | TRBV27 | CASSLRARSYNEQFF
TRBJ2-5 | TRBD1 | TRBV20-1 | CSAIRGRFLETQYF
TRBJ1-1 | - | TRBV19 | CATHIWGTRTEAFF
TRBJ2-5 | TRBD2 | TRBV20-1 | CSRRAGGSPQETQYF
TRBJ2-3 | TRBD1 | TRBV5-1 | CASNGQGGFTDTQYF
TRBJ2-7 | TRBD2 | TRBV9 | CASSEGLVREQYF
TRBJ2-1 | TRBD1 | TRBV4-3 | CASSQEGDRGIGEQFF
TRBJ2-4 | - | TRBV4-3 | CASSQDPGRDQYF
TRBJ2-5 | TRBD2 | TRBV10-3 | CAISESTSGGPLQETQYF
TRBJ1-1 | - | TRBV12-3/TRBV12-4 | CASSLGQGSAFF
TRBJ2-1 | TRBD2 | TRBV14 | CASSLRLAGGPQNNEQFF
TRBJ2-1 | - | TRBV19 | CASIRRLGGSYNEQFF
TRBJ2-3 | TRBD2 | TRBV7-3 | CASSLAAGGLSTDTQYF
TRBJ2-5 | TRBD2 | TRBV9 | CASSHNGLDPQETQYF
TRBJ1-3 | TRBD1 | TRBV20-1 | CSARPDRDSGNTIYF
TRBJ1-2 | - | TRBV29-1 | CSVEWGTPNYGYTF
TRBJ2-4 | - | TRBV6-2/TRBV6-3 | CASSYSRAGESYF
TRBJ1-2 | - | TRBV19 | CATKEYPDGYTF
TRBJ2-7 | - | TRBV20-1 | CSARGDSGAYEQYF
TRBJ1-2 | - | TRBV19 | CASTPGRGGYGYTF
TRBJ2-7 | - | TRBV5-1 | CASSGVLGGEQYF
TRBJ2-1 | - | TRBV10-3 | CAIAPVGGETYNEQFF
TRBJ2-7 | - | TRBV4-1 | CASSSRDGDSYEQYF
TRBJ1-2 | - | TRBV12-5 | CASGSGTNYGYTF